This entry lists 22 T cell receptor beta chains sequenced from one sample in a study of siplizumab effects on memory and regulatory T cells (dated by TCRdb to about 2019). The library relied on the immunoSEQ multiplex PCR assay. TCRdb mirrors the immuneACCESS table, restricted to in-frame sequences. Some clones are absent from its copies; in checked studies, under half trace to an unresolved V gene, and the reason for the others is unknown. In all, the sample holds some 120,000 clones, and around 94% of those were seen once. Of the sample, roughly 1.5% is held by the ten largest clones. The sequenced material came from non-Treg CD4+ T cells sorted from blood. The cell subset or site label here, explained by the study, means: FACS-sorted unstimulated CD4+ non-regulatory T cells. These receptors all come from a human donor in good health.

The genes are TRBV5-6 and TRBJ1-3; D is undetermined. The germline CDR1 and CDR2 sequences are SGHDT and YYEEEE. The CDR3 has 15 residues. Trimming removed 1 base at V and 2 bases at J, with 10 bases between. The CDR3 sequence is CASSLRGPPGNTIYF. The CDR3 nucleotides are TGTGCCAGCAGCTTGAGAGGGCCTCCTGGAAACACCATATATTTT.

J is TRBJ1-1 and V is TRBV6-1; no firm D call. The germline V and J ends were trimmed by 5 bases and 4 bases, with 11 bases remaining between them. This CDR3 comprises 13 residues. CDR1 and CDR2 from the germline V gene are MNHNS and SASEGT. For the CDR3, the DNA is TGTGCCAGCAGTATGCAGGACGGCACTGAAGCTTTCTTT. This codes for CASSMQDGTEAFF.

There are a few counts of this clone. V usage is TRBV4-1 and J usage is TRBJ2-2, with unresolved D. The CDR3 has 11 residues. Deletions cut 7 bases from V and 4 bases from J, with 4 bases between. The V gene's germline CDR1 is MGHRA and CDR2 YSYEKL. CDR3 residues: CASKSTGELFF. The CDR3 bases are TGCGCCAGCAAGTCCACCGGGGAGCTGTTTTTT.

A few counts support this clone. The CDR3 DNA reads as TGTGCCAGTCTAACGGGGAACTATGGCTACACCTTC. Its translation: CASLTGNYGYTF. The rearrangement joins TRBV6-1 to TRBJ1-2; D call uncertain. The V gene's germline CDR1 is MNHNS and CDR2 SASEGT. V was cut by 9 bases and J by 2 bases, with 10 bases left in between. This CDR3 is 12 amino acids long.

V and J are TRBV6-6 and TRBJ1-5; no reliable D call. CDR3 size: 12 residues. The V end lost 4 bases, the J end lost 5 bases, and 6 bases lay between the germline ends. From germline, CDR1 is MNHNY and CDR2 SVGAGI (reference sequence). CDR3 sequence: CASSLGDQPQHF. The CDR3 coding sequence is TGTGCCAGCAGTTTAGGAGATCAGCCCCAGCATTTT.

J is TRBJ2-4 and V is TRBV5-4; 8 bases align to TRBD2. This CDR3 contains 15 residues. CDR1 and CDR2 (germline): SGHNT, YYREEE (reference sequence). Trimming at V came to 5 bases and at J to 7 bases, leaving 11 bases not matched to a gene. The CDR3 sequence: CASSSGTTFTNIQYF. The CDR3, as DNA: TGTGCCAGCAGTAGCGGGACAACGTTTACCAACATTCAGTACTTC.

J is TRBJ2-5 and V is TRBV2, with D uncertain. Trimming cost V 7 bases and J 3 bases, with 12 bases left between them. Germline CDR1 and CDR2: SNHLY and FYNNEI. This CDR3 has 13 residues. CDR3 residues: CASIPGAKETQYF. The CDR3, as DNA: TGTGCCAGCATTCCGGGTGCAAAAGAGACCCAGTACTTC.

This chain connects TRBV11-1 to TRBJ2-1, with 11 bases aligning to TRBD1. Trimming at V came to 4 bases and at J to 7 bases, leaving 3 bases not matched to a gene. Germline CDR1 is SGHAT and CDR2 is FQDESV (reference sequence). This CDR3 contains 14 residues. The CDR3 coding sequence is TGTGCCAGCAGCTGGGGACAGGGGGTAAATGAGCAGTTCTTC. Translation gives CASSWGQGVNEQFF.

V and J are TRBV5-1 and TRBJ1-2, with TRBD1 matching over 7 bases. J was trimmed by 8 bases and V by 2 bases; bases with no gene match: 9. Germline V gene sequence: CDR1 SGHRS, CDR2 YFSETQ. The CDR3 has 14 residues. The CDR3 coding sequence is TGCGCCAGCAGCTTCATAAGGGGGCACGGCGGCTACACCTTC. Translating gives CASSFIRGHGGYTF.

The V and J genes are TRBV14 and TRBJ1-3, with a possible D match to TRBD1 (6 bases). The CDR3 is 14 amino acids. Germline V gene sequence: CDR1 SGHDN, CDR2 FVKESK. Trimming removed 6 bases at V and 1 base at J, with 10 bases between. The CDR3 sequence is CASRQTGSGNTIYF. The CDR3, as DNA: TGTGCCAGCAGACAAACAGGGTCTGGAAACACCATATATTTT.

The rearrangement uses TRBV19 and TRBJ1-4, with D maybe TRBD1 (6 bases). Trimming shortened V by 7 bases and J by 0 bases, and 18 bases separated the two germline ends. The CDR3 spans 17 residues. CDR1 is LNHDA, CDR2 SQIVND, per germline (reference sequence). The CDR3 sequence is CASNDLRGSATNEKLFF. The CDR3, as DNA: TGTGCCAGTAATGATCTGAGGGGGTCAGCAACTAATGAAAAACTGTTTTTT.

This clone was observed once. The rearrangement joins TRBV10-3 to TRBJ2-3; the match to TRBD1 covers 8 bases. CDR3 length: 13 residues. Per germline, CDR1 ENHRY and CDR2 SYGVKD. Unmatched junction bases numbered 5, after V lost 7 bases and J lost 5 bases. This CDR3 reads CAIMQGAEDTQYF. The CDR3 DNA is TGTGCCATCATGCAGGGGGCAGAAGATACGCAGTATTTT.

In DNA form, the CDR3 reads TGTGCCAGCAGCGTAGTTGGGACTAGCGGAGGGGCAGATACGCAGTATTTT. It codes for CASSVVGTSGGADTQYF. This chain connects TRBV9 to TRBJ2-3, with TRBD2 matching 11 bases. CDR3 length equals 17 residues. With V trimmed by 0 bases and J by 4 bases, 7 bases remained unmatched. CDR1 is SGDLS and CDR2 is YYNGEE in the germline V gene.

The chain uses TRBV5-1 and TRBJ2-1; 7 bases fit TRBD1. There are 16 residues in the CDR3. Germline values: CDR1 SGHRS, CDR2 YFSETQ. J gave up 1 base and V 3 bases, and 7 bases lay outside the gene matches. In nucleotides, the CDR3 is TGCGCCAGCAGCTCCCCCTCGACAGGGTCCTACAATGAGCAGTTCTTC. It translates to CASSSPSTGSYNEQFF.

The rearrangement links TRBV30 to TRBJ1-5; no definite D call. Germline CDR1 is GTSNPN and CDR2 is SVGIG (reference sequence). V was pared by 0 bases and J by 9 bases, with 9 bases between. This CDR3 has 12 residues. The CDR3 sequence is CAWSVGRGPQHF. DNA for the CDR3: TGTGCCTGGAGTGTAGGGCGAGGGCCCCAGCATTTT. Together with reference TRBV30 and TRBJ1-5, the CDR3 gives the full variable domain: SQTIHQWPATLVQPVGSPLSLECTVEGTSNPNLYWYRQAAGRGLQLLFYSVGIGQISSEVPQNLSASRPQDRQFILSSKKLLLSDSGFYLCAWSVGRGPQHFGDGTRLSIL.

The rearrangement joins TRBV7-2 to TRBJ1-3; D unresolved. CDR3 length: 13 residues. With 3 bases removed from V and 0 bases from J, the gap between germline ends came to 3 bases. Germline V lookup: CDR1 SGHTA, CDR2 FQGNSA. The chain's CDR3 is CASSFGSGNTIYF. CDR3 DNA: TGTGCCAGCAGCTTTGGCTCTGGAAACACCATATATTTT.

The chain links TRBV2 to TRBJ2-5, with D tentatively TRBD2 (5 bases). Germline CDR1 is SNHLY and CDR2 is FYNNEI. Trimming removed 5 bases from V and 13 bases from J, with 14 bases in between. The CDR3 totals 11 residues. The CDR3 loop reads CASSPDWTGYF. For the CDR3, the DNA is TGTGCCAGCAGTCCGGACTGGACCGGGTACTTC.

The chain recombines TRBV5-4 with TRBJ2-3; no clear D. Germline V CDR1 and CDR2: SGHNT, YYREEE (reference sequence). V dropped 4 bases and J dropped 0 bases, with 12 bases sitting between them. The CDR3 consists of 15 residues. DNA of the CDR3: TGTGCCAGCAGCCCCGACTGGGCTAGCACAGATACGCAGTATTTT. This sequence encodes CASSPDWASTDTQYF.

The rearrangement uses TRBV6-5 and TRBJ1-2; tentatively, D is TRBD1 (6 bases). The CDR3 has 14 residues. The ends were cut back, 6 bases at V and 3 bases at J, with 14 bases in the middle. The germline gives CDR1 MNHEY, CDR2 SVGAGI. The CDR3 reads CASRRGGADYGYTF. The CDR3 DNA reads TGTGCCAGCAGACGGGGGGGCGCGGACTATGGCTACACCTTC.

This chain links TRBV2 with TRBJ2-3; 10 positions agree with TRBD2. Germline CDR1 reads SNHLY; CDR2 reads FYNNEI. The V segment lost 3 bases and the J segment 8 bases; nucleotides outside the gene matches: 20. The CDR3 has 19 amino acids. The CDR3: CASSETGLAGATHRGTQYF. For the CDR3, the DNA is TGTGCCAGCAGTGAGACAGGTCTAGCGGGGGCTACGCACAGGGGTACGCAGTATTTT.

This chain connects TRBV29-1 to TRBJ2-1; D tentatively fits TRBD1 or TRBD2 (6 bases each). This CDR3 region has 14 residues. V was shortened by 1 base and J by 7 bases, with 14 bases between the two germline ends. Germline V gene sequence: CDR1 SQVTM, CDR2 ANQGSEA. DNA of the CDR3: TGCAGCGTTGAAGCATGGGGGGCGCCGAATGAGCAGTTCTTC. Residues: CSVEAWGAPNEQFF.

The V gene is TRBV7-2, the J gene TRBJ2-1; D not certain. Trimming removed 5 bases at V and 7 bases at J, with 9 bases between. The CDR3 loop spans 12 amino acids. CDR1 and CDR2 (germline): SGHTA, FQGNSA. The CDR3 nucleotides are TGTGCCAGCAGCCACACTCTTAATGAGCAGTTCTTC. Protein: CASSHTLNEQFF.